A selection of T cell receptor beta chains follows, all from one sample in a study of blood T cell repertoires in COVID-19. Produced via immunoSEQ multiplex PCR; TCRdb's table is partial and in-frame only. The sample yields about 22,000 clones, about nine tenths seen once. The specimen was peripheral blood. All receptors derive from a human donor with active COVID-19. The donor label of this sample is uncertain. The CDR3 runs from the conserved cysteine through the conserved F or W. Fields, in order: D gene, J gene, clone size, V gene, CDR3 protein, CDR3 DNA. The D gene is left open where the match is weak. Size tells how often a clone was seen (once, few, many) or the class of an expanded clone, and some rows leave it out.

D gene: TRBD1; J gene: TRBJ2-7; clone size: NA; V gene: TRBV11-2; CDR3 protein: CASSLELGQSYEQYF; CDR3 DNA: TGTGCCAGCAGCTTAGAATTGGGACAGAGCTACGAGCAGTACTTC
D gene: TRBD1; J gene: TRBJ1-2; clone size: NA; V gene: TRBV11-3; CDR3 protein: CASSILRTGGKEGYTF; CDR3 DNA: TGTGCCAGCAGCATCCTTAGGACAGGGGGCAAGGAGGGCTACACCTTC
D gene: TRBD2; J gene: TRBJ2-2; clone size: NA; V gene: TRBV6-9; CDR3 protein: CASSYPQVAGVIGELFF; CDR3 DNA: TGTGCCAGCAGTTATCCCCAGGTAGCGGGGGTGATCGGGGAGCTGTTTTTT
D gene: TRBD1; J gene: TRBJ2-5; clone size: NA; V gene: TRBV11-3; CDR3 protein: CASSQRDREKETQYF; CDR3 DNA: TGTGCCAGCAGCCAGCGGGACAGGGAGAAAGAGACCCAGTACTTC
D gene: TRBD2; J gene: TRBJ2-1; clone size: NA; V gene: TRBV3-1/TRBV3-2; CDR3 protein: CASRGLAYNEQFF; CDR3 DNA: TGTGCCAGCAGGGGACTAGCCTACAATGAGCAGTTCTTC
D gene: TRBD1; J gene: TRBJ2-5; clone size: once; V gene: TRBV9; CDR3 protein: CASSGGQGETQYF; CDR3 DNA: TGTGCCAGCAGCGGAGGACAGGGGGAGACCCAGTACTTC
D gene: TRBD2; J gene: TRBJ2-3; clone size: NA; V gene: TRBV9; CDR3 protein: CASSPTSADTQYF; CDR3 DNA: TGTGCCAGCAGCCCGACTAGCGCAGATACGCAGTATTTT
D gene: NA; J gene: TRBJ1-1; clone size: NA; V gene: TRBV27; CDR3 protein: CASTKAGALGTEAFF; CDR3 DNA: TGTGCCAGCACCAAAGCGGGGGCCCTTGGGACTGAAGCTTTCTTT
D gene: TRBD2; J gene: TRBJ2-5; clone size: NA; V gene: TRBV30; CDR3 protein: CAWRGSAGSGGWETQYF; CDR3 DNA: TGTGCCTGGAGGGGCTCTGCAGGTAGCGGGGGTTGGGAGACCCAGTACTTC
D gene: NA; J gene: TRBJ2-5; clone size: NA; V gene: TRBV15; CDR3 protein: CATSRDRQGRETQYF; CDR3 DNA: TGTGCCACCAGCAGAGATCGGCAGGGCCGGGAGACCCAGTACTTC
D gene: TRBD1; J gene: TRBJ1-5; clone size: NA; V gene: TRBV5-6; CDR3 protein: CASSTRRGQGSNQPQHF; CDR3 DNA: TGTGCCAGCAGCACACGCAGGGGGCAAGGTAGCAATCAGCCCCAGCATTTT
D gene: TRBD2; J gene: TRBJ2-7; clone size: NA; V gene: TRBV10-3; CDR3 protein: CAISGLADYEQYF; CDR3 DNA: TGTGCCATCAGTGGACTAGCGGATTACGAGCAGTACTTC
D gene: NA; J gene: TRBJ1-3; clone size: NA; V gene: TRBV4-2; CDR3 protein: CASSQDRQYMGNTIYF; CDR3 DNA: TGTGCCAGCAGCCAAGACAGACAGTATATGGGAAACACCATATATTTT
D gene: NA; J gene: TRBJ1-1; clone size: NA; V gene: TRBV1; CDR3 protein: CTSSLVQGPDTEAFF; CDR3 DNA: TGCACCAGCAGCCTCGTCCAGGGGCCGGACACTGAAGCTTTCTTT
D gene: TRBD1; J gene: TRBJ2-2; clone size: NA; V gene: TRBV9; CDR3 protein: CASRPGTVNTGELFF; CDR3 DNA: TGTGCCAGCAGACCTGGGACAGTAAACACCGGGGAGCTGTTTTTT
D gene: NA; J gene: TRBJ2-1; clone size: NA; V gene: TRBV3-1/TRBV3-2; CDR3 protein: CASSHGRYNEQFF; CDR3 DNA: TGTGCCAGCAGCCATGGCCGTTACAATGAGCAGTTCTTC
D gene: TRBD2; J gene: TRBJ2-3; clone size: NA; V gene: TRBV4-1; CDR3 protein: CASSQFSTGTSRDTQYF; CDR3 DNA: TGCGCCAGCAGCCAATTCTCCACCGGGACTAGTCGGGATACGCAGTATTTT
D gene: TRBD2; J gene: TRBJ2-3; clone size: NA; V gene: TRBV28; CDR3 protein: CASSSTSGSGTDTQYF; CDR3 DNA: TGTGCCAGCAGTTCGACTAGCGGGAGTGGGACAGATACGCAGTATTTT
D gene: NA; J gene: TRBJ2-3; clone size: NA; V gene: TRBV14; CDR3 protein: CASSSSVTGRPDTQYF; CDR3 DNA: TGTGCCAGCAGTAGTTCGGTGACAGGGAGGCCAGATACGCAGTATTTT
D gene: TRBD2; J gene: TRBJ2-3; clone size: few; V gene: TRBV9; CDR3 protein: CASSSRAPSGGADTQYF; CDR3 DNA: TGTGCCAGCAGCTCGCGGGCGCCTAGCGGGGGGGCAGATACGCAGTATTTT
D gene: TRBD2; J gene: TRBJ2-2; clone size: NA; V gene: TRBV27; CDR3 protein: CASRTSGMLNTGELFF; CDR3 DNA: TGTGCCAGCCGGACTAGCGGCATGCTGAACACCGGGGAGCTGTTTTTT
D gene: NA; J gene: TRBJ2-5; clone size: NA; V gene: TRBV3-1/TRBV3-2; CDR3 protein: CASSQVPSAWLQETQYF; CDR3 DNA: TGTGCCAGCAGCCAAGTTCCTAGCGCCTGGCTACAAGAGACCCAGTACTTC
D gene: NA; J gene: TRBJ2-7; clone size: NA; V gene: TRBV7-9; CDR3 protein: CASSPLTAGHSYEQYF; CDR3 DNA: TGTGCCAGCAGCCCGCTAACGGCGGGGCACTCCTACGAGCAGTACTTC
D gene: NA; J gene: TRBJ1-5; clone size: NA; V gene: TRBV19; CDR3 protein: CASSTGQWGQPQHF; CDR3 DNA: TGTGCCAGTAGTACGGGACAATGGGGGCAGCCCCAGCATTTT
D gene: TRBD1; J gene: TRBJ2-1; clone size: NA; V gene: TRBV24-1; CDR3 protein: CATSDPTGTGVREQFF; CDR3 DNA: TGTGCCACCAGTGATCCAACCGGGACAGGGGTTCGGGAGCAGTTCTTC
D gene: NA; J gene: TRBJ2-5; clone size: NA; V gene: TRBV2; CDR3 protein: CASSGIDETQYF; CDR3 DNA: TGTGCCAGCTCCGGGATCGACGAGACCCAGTACTTC
D gene: TRBD2; J gene: TRBJ2-1; clone size: NA; V gene: TRBV19; CDR3 protein: CASKSSGNYNEQFF; CDR3 DNA: TGTGCCAGTAAGTCTAGCGGGAACTACAATGAGCAGTTCTTC
D gene: TRBD1; J gene: TRBJ2-7; clone size: NA; V gene: TRBV6-2/TRBV6-3; CDR3 protein: CASTPGPGTGGYEQYF; CDR3 DNA: TGTGCCAGCACCCCGGGTCCCGGGACAGGGGGCTACGAGCAGTACTTC
D gene: NA; J gene: TRBJ1-2; clone size: NA; V gene: TRBV14; CDR3 protein: CASSQVSRGYGYTF; CDR3 DNA: TGTGCCAGCAGCCAAGTGTCCAGGGGCTATGGCTACACCTTC
D gene: NA; J gene: TRBJ1-6; clone size: few; V gene: TRBV5-3; CDR3 protein: CARSLDGSPRRSPLHF; CDR3 DNA: TGTGCCAGAAGCTTGGATGGCAGCCCTAGGCGTTCACCCCTCCACTTT
D gene: NA; J gene: TRBJ2-7; clone size: NA; V gene: TRBV20-1; CDR3 protein: CSAEFKKQYF; CDR3 DNA: TGCAGTGCGGAGTTTAAGAAGCAGTACTTC
D gene: TRBD1; J gene: TRBJ1-4; clone size: NA; V gene: TRBV11-3; CDR3 protein: CASSSVGTGREKLFF; CDR3 DNA: TGTGCCAGCAGCTCCGTTGGGACAGGGAGGGAAAAACTGTTTTTT
D gene: NA; J gene: TRBJ2-2; clone size: NA; V gene: TRBV14; CDR3 protein: CASSRKGGTANTGELFF; CDR3 DNA: TGTGCCAGCAGCCGAAAAGGCGGGACGGCAAACACCGGGGAGCTGTTTTTT
D gene: NA; J gene: TRBJ1-5; clone size: NA; V gene: TRBV19; CDR3 protein: CASSSRASQPQHF; CDR3 DNA: TGTGCCAGTAGTAGCAGGGCCAGTCAGCCCCAGCATTTT
D gene: TRBD1; J gene: TRBJ2-7; clone size: once; V gene: TRBV7-9; CDR3 protein: CASSQAGTEGEQYF; CDR3 DNA: TGTGCCAGCAGCCAAGCCGGGACAGAGGGCGAGCAGTACTTC
D gene: NA; J gene: TRBJ2-5; clone size: NA; V gene: TRBV7-2; CDR3 protein: CASSFPGVGETQYF; CDR3 DNA: TGTGCCAGCAGCTTTCCCGGGGTAGGGGAGACCCAGTACTTC
D gene: TRBD2; J gene: TRBJ2-7; clone size: NA; V gene: TRBV15; CDR3 protein: CATSGGTSGSYEQYF; CDR3 DNA: TGTGCCACCAGCGGAGGGACTAGCGGCTCCTACGAGCAGTACTTC
D gene: NA; J gene: TRBJ1-6; clone size: NA; V gene: TRBV12-5; CDR3 protein: CASGSHYGQAFYNSPLHF; CDR3 DNA: TGTGCTAGTGGCTCCCATTACGGCCAGGCTTTCTATAATTCACCCCTCCACTTT
D gene: NA; J gene: TRBJ2-3; clone size: NA; V gene: TRBV4-1; CDR3 protein: CASSQASNTDTQYF; CDR3 DNA: TGCGCCAGCAGCCAAGCTAGCAACACAGATACGCAGTATTTT
D gene: TRBD1; J gene: TRBJ2-5; clone size: once; V gene: TRBV28; CDR3 protein: CASSPPTGQETQYF; CDR3 DNA: TGTGCCAGCAGTCCTCCGACAGGGCAAGAGACCCAGTACTTC
D gene: NA; J gene: TRBJ1-1; clone size: NA; V gene: TRBV3-1/TRBV3-2; CDR3 protein: CASSHHTVGDTEAFF; CDR3 DNA: TGTGCCAGCAGCCATCATACTGTAGGGGACACTGAAGCTTTCTTT
D gene: NA; J gene: TRBJ1-2; clone size: NA; V gene: TRBV6-5; CDR3 protein: CASISGGFIYGYTF; CDR3 DNA: TGTGCCAGCATCTCGGGGGGCTTTATCTATGGCTACACCTTC
D gene: NA; J gene: TRBJ2-5; clone size: NA; V gene: TRBV4-3; CDR3 protein: CASSQGPQETQYF; CDR3 DNA: TGCGCCAGCAGCCAAGGGCCGCAAGAGACCCAGTACTTC
D gene: TRBD1; J gene: TRBJ1-6; clone size: once; V gene: TRBV18; CDR3 protein: CASSLTGVESLHF; CDR3 DNA: TGTGCCAGCTCACTCACAGGGGTGGAATCCCTCCACTTT